This T cell receptor (beta chain) appears in the sequencing data of a study of shared clonotypes between healthy human individuals (dated by TCRdb to 2020 to 2021). With respect to the entire study: The cohort included three men and a couple of women between 18 and 49 years of age. Blood TCR repertoires of roughly 5 healthy adults were deeply sequenced to estimate repertoire size and the extent of clonotype sharing between individuals. Libraries were prepared and TCR repertoires were sequenced by different laboratories using diverse techniques, in order to increase sequencing depth and limit assay-specific biases. Each donor's leukapheresis produced roughly between about 0.8 and 8.9 billion PBMCs. For each donor, CD4 naive and CD4 memory were each given three plates, CD8 naive was given two plates, and CD8 memory was given one plate.

Paper-wide results and their limitations: Pairwise subsampling indicated that sequencing depth was expected to affect the degree of clonotype sharing among donors. Rarefaction of sorted-subset datasets indicated incomplete sequencing despite the large sequencing depth. Naive subsets generally had larger estimated clonotype richness than memory subsets did. Across four donors, approximately 5% of naive CD4, roughly 3.4% of naive CD8, 2.3% of memory CD4, and approximately 0.4% of memory CD8 clonotypes were shared. Only blood was sampled, and tissue TCR repertoires likely differ from those in blood. Because the study included a small number of donors, the genetic and exposure-history diversity represented was limited. Clonotypes shared by all four sorted-subset donors showed higher generation probabilities than non-shared clonotypes.

CD8 naive samples were CD45RO-negative cells positively selected for CCR7, giving a CD45RA+CCR7+ population that excluded TemRA cells. Healthy HIV-negative adults with no recently reported acute infections or vaccinations were included as donors. Only Caucasian adults living in Nashville, Tennessee, USA were represented among the donors. Blood was collected by leukapheresis, and PBMCs were isolated by Ficoll-Histopaque density gradient centrifugation and then cryopreserved in liquid nitrogen vapor phase. Analytical flow cytometry was used to check the purity and quantity of every magnetically sorted T cell population. Genomic DNA was isolated from each sorted fraction and quantified by UV absorbance on a Nanodrop 2000c. Details on this clone: Its antigen remains undetermined. No base quality information exists; no much larger clone differs at one position.

Using the deep immunoSEQ assay, TCR CDR3 regions were amplified from genomic DNA by multiplex PCR. Genomic DNA extracted from each cell subset was distributed evenly over all wells of several immunoSEQ 96-well plates, and each plate served as one replicate. For sorted subsets, each replicate PCR was loaded with 150 to 250 ng genomic DNA, equivalent to approximately 27,000 T cell genomes. The purified libraries were quantified using a Qubit 3.0 fluorometer, sized with a Bioanalyzer 2100, and then quantified again using the KAPA Library Quantification kit. A separate single-read 150-cycle Illumina NextSeq 550 flow cell was used to sequence each immunoSEQ 96-well plate. The paper's processing steps were these. Because only junctional sequences without quality scores were contained in the immunoSEQ output, filtering matching that applied to full-length reads could not be performed. To assign V/J genes and CDR3, sequences were annotated using PyIR, a Python wrapper for IgBLAST v1.9, with IMGT germline references. Any read was removed if the V/J assignment was weak (E-value above 1e-6), the CDR3 was missing, or the read contained stop codons, out-of-frame junctions, or ambiguous translated residues. V3J clonotypes were defined as sequences sharing the same inferred V gene, J gene, and CDR3 amino acid sequence. Percentage overlap between repertoires was calculated by dividing the number of shared unique clonotypes by the size of the smaller repertoire. Repertoire richness was assessed with RTK rarefaction, the Chao1 estimator, and Recon v2.1 estimates of unobserved clonotypes. Generation probabilities for all TCRbeta clonotypes obtained by the gDNA method from a handful of donors were computed using OLGA. In its TCRdb copy, this immuneACCESS table keeps in-frame sequences only and misses some clones. Where compared with another copy, unresolved V genes explain less than half of these, and the others have no known cause. From that table come the V and J calls and clone size; the DNA was used to work out D and trimming. The sample includes some 2,000,000 clones, with around 96% observed a single time. The ten top clones hold around 1.1% of the sample.

The clonotype originates from a man younger than 35 in good health. The source material was naive CD8+ T cells sorted from blood. The cell subset or site label, as the study defines it: CD45RA+CCR7+.

The CDR3 corresponds to CASSVGLGLAGTDTQYF. The base sequence is TGTGCCAGCAGCGTAGGCCTCGGACTAGCGGGAACAGATACGCAGTATTTT. The chain is assembled from TRBV9 and TRBJ2-3; TRBD2 lines up with 12 middle nucleotides. Via the germline V gene, CDR1 is SGDLS and CDR2 YYNGEE. Including cysteine and phenylalanine, the CDR3 has 17 amino acids. The retained sequence is limited to the CDR3, 51 bases, with the frame set at the first base. Trimming accounts for 0 bases at V and 3 bases at J, while the number of junction bases matched to no gene is 5.